Shown below are 7 T cell receptor beta chains from a single sample sequenced in a study of identical twins. Using its own MiXCR run on the 5' RACE reads, TCRdb lists one record per CDR3 protein. The repertoire holds about 890,000 distinct CDR3 sequences, with approximately 13% as singletons. This same sample was also taken into another study, of yellow fever vaccine responses in identical twins.

Sequences were obtained from PBMCs. The receptors derive from a woman in her late teens or twenties in good health.

Only a few counts were recorded for this clonotype. The chain employs TRBV6-2 or TRBV6-3 and TRBJ1-1; tentatively, D is TRBD1 (5 bases). Trimming cost V 2 bases and J 1 base, with 11 bases left between them. Germline V gene data show CDR1 as MNHEY and CDR2 as SVGEGT. The CDR3 is 15 amino acids. The CDR3 protein is CASSYLGPRNTEAFF. The CDR3 nucleotides read TGTGCCAGCAGTTACCTGGGACCCAGGAACACTGAAGCTTTCTTT.

The chain has TRBV28 and TRBJ2-1; D unresolved. The CDR3 length is 16 residues. Germline-derived CDR1 and CDR2 are MDHEN and SYDVKM. V lost 3 bases and J 0 bases, leaving 12 bases between the germline ends. CDR3 amino acids: CASSFLARSSYNEQFF. DNA for the CDR3: TGTGCCAGCAGTTTTTTAGCCAGGAGCTCCTACAATGAGCAGTTCTTC.

This clonotype has more than one count but fewer than ten. The gene calls are TRBV5-1 and TRBJ2-2, with unresolved D. Trimming removed 5 bases at V and 0 bases at J, with 5 bases between. Germline V gives CDR1 SGHRS, CDR2 YFSETQ. This CDR3 has 13 residues. The CDR3 sequence is CASSYANTGELFF. The CDR3 nucleotides read TGCGCCAGCAGTTATGCGAACACCGGGGAGCTGTTTTTT.

The table lists this clonotype with a few counts. This sequence joins TRBV11-1 and TRBJ2-1, with a weak D call TRBD1 (5 bases). The germline gives CDR1 SGHAT, CDR2 FQDESV (reference sequence). Deletions cut 2 bases from V and 5 bases from J, with 31 bases between. This CDR3 region has 21 residues. The CDR3 is CASSLRPPGQFAGSIDNEQFF. CDR3 nucleotide sequence: TGTGCCAGCAGCTTACGTCCTCCTGGACAATTCGCAGGGTCGATCGACAATGAGCAGTTCTTC.

This clonotype has a count of ten or more. The chain carries TRBV4-1 and TRBJ2-1; 9 bases are a match to TRBD1. CDR1 and CDR2 (germline): MGHRA, YSYEKL. Trimming took 1 base from V and 5 from J; bases not matched to a gene: 12. This CDR3 has 18 residues. The CDR3 protein is CASSQGPRGTGNNNEQFF. For the CDR3, the DNA is TGCGCCAGCAGCCAAGGACCTAGGGGGACAGGGAACAACAATGAGCAGTTCTTC.

This clonotype was seen only a few times. In nucleotides, the CDR3 is TGTGCCAGCAGCCAAAGGACTAGCGGGAGGTCCAGCTCCTACAATGAGCAGTTCTTC. Translating gives CASSQRTSGRSSSYNEQFF. The chain combines TRBV4-2 with TRBJ2-1; TRBD2 agrees at 14 bases. The CDR3 sequence is 19 residues long. V shed 2 bases, J shed 0 bases, and the junction held 6 bases outside the gene matches. The germline V gene encodes CDR1 LGHNA and CDR2 YNFKEQ.

This clonotype was counted only a few times. The chain is built from TRBV3-1 and TRBJ2-1; 12 bases fit TRBD2. This CDR3 has 15 residues. The trim removed 4 bases at V and 8 bases at J, leaving 6 bases unmatched. Germline values: CDR1 LGHDT, CDR2 YNNKEL (reference sequence). CDR3 sequence (DNA): TGTGCCAGCAGCCTCCTAGCGGGGGGGCCTTATGAGCAGTTCTTC. It codes for CASSLLAGGPYEQFF.